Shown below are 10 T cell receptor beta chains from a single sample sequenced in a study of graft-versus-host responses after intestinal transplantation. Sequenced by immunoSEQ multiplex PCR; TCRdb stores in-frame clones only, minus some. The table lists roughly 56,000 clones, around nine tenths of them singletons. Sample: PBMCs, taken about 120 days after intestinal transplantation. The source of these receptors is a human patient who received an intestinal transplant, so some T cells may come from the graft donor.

The CDR3 coding sequence is TGTGCCAGCAGCCTATGGGACAGCCAAGAGACCCAGTACTTC. Translating it yields CASSLWDSQETQYF. The chain combines TRBV7-6 with TRBJ2-5, with 7 nucleotides matching TRBD1. J was trimmed by 1 base and V by 5 bases; bases with no gene match: 4. Germline V gene data show CDR1 as SGHVS and CDR2 as FNYEAQ. There are 14 residues in the CDR3.

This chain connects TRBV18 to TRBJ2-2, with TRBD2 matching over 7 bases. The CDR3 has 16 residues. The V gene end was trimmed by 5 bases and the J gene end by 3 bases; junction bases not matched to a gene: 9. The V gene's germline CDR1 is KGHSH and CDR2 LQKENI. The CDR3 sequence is CASSFPQRDYTGELFF. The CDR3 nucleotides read TGTGCCAGCTCATTTCCCCAGCGGGATTACACCGGGGAGCTGTTTTTT.

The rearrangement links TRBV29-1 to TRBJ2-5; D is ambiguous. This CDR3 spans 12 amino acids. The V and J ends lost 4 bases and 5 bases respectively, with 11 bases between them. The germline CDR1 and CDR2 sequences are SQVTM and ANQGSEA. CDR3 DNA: TGCAGCGTTGGTGGCAGGACGGAGACCCAGTACTTC. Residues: CSVGGRTETQYF.

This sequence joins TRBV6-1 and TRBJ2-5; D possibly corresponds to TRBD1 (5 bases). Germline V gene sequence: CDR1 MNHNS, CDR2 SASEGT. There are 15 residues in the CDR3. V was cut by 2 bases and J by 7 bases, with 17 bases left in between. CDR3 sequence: CASSESLGAKVTQYF. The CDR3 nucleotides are TGTGCCAGCAGTGAATCTCTTGGGGCGAAAGTGACCCAGTACTTC.

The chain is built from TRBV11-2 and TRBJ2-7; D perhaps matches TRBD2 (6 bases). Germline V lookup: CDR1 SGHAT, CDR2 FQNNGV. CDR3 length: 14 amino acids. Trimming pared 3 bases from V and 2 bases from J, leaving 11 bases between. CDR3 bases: TGTGCCAGCAGCTTCGGGACTGTCCCCTACGAGCAGTACTTC. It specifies CASSFGTVPYEQYF.

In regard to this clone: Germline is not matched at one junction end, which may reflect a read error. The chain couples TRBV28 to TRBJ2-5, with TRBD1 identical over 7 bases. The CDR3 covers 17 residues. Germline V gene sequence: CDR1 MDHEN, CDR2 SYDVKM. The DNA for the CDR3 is TGTGCCGGCAGTTTGGCCCACAGGGGAAGGGGGAAGGAGACCCAGTACTTC. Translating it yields CAGSLAHRGRGKETQYF.

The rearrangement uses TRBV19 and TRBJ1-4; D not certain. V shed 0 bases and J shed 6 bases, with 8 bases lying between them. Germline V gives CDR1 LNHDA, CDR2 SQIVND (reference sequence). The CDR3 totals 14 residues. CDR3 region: CASSIEHLYEKLFF. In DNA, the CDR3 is TGTGCCAGTAGTATAGAACACTTATATGAAAAACTGTTTTTT.

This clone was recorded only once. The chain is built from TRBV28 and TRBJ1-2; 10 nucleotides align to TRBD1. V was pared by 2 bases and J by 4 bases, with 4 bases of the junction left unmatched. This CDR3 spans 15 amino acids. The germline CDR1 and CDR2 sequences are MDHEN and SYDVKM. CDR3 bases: TGTGCCAGCAGTTTAGGGACAGGGGTTGTCTATGGCTACACCTTC. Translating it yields CASSLGTGVVYGYTF.

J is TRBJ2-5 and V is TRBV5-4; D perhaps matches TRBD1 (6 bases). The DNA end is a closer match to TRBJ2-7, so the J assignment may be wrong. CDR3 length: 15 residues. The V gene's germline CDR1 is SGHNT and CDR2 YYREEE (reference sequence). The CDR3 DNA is TGTGCCAGCAGCACTGATGGACAGTCTACCTACGAGCAGTACTTC. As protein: CASSTDGQSTYEQYF.

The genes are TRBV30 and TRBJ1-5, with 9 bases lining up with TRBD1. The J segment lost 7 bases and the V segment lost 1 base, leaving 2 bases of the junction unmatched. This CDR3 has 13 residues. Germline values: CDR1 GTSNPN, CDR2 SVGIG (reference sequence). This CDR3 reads CAWSGGQGQPQHF. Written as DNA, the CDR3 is TGTGCCTGGAGTGGGGGACAGGGACAGCCCCAGCATTTT.